Below are 13 T cell receptor beta chains sequenced from a single sample in a study of T cells in Graves' hyperthyroidism and ophthalmopathy. What was amplified from RNA transcripts were TCR beta CDR3 regions. TCR CDR3 regions were first amplified by RT-PCR with HTBI primers. TCRdb analysed the multiplex PCR reads with MiXCR anew, one entry per CDR3 protein. This sample yields 480,000 or so distinct CDR3 sequences, of which over 45% are seen a single time; 35% to 50% belongs to the top ten. Sequencing was performed on peripheral blood or thyroid tissue (not recorded which). All receptors derive from an adult woman with Graves' disease, either hyperthyroidism or ophthalmopathy (not recorded which).

This clonotype was seen many times. The rearrangement links TRBV9 to TRBJ1-2; D may be TRBD1 (5 bases). This CDR3 is built from 12 residues. Trimming took off 4 bases at V and 11 bases at J, with 15 bases between the two ends. Germline CDR1 and CDR2: SGDLS and YYNGEE. The CDR3 sequence: CASSRPGGKYTF. Here the CDR3 DNA reads TGTGCCAGCAGCCGTCCCGGGGGTAAATACACCTTC.

The chain joins TRBV7-8 to TRBJ1-2; possible D gene TRBD1, 6 bases. The V gene lost 1 base and the J gene lost 8 bases, with 17 bases spanning the gap. Germline V lookup: CDR1 SGHVS, CDR2 FQNEAQ. This CDR3 is 15 amino acids long. The CDR3 bases are TGTGCCAGCAGCTTAGTCGGGGGCCGGTCGAGGGGCTACACCTTC. This translates into CASSLVGGRSRGYTF.

This chain connects TRBV20-1 to TRBJ1-2; D might be TRBD1 (5 bases). The germline V gene has CDR1 DFQATT and CDR2 SNEGSKA (reference sequence). This CDR3 contains 11 residues. V dropped 3 bases and J dropped 6 bases, with 8 bases sitting between them. The DNA for the CDR3 is TGCAGTGCTAGGGGGGTCGATGGCTACACCTTC. Its translation: CSARGVDGYTF.

This clonotype was detected only a few times. A much larger clone differs from this one at a single base, so this may be a read error. V usage is TRBV11-2 and J usage is TRBJ1-5, with unresolved D. The CDR3 covers 15 residues. Germline CDR1 is SGHAT and CDR2 is FQNNGV. With 5 bases removed from V and 2 bases from J, the gap between germline ends came to 13 bases. For the CDR3, the DNA is TGTGCCAGCAGCACCTACGCAGGCGGCAATCAGCCCCAGCATTTT. This gives the protein CASSTYAGGNQPQHF.

In this sample, this clonotype turned up many times. The V call is TRBV7-2, the J call TRBJ1-1; D not resolved. This CDR3 contains 13 residues. CDR1 is SGHTA and CDR2 is FQGNSA in the germline V gene. V was pared by 5 bases and J by 7 bases, with 14 bases between. The chain's CDR3 is CASSVVDGSEAFF. As DNA, the CDR3 is TGTGCCAGCAGCGTCGTAGACGGCAGTGAAGCTTTCTTT.

This clonotype was seen only a few times. CDR3 residues: CASSEGLAGAGEQYF. In DNA form, the CDR3 reads TGTGCCAGCAGTGAAGGGCTAGCGGGAGCGGGTGAGCAGTACTTC. The V call is TRBV7-2, the J call TRBJ2-7; 10 nucleotides align to TRBD2. The CDR3 covers 15 residues. V trimming: 6 bases; J trimming: 7 bases; junction bases outside the gene matches: 12. The V gene's germline CDR1 is SGHTA and CDR2 FQGNSA. Drawing the rest from reference TRBV7-2 and TRBJ2-7, the complete variable domain is GAGVSQSPSNKVTEKGKDVELRCDPISGHTALYWYRQSLGQGLEFLIYFQGNSAPDKSGLPSDRFSAERTGGSVSTLTIQRTQQEDSAVYLCASSEGLAGAGEQYFGPGTRLTVT.

This clonotype was detected only a few times. V usage is TRBV28 and J usage is TRBJ2-5; D perhaps matches TRBD1 (7 bases). Trimming took 7 bases from V and 3 from J, leaving 21 bases between them. CDR1 is MDHEN, CDR2 SYDVKM, per germline. The CDR3 contains 16 residues. The CDR3 DNA reads as TGTGCCAGCATTCCCCCTCTAGGGGGCGGGGAAGAGACCCAGTACTTC. This translates into CASIPPLGGGEETQYF.

There are many counts of this clonotype. V and J are TRBV19 and TRBJ1-1, with TRBD1 identical over 9 bases. The CDR3 is made up of 17 amino acids. V lost 6 bases, J lost 3 bases, and 14 bases stayed unmatched. Germline V CDR1 and CDR2: LNHDA, SQIVND (reference sequence). Written as DNA, the CDR3 is TGTGCCAGTAGCACCCATCGGGACAGGGTGAGGGACACTGAAGCTTTCTTT. Translating gives CASSTHRDRVRDTEAFF.

This chain links TRBV29-1 with TRBJ2-7; TRBD2 agrees at 11 bases. The J segment lost 4 bases and the V segment lost 3 bases, leaving 11 bases of the junction unmatched. The CDR3 is 16 amino acids. CDR1 and CDR2 from the germline V gene are SQVTM and ANQGSEA. The CDR3 nucleotides are TGCAGCGTTGACCTTCGTGGGACTAGCGGTAGGTACGAGCAGTACTTC. It is translated as CSVDLRGTSGRYEQYF.

The chain uses TRBV9 and TRBJ1-1; D call uncertain. In germline, CDR1 is SGDLS, CDR2 YYNGEE. The CDR3 has 16 amino acids. The V end was cut by 1 base, the J end by 6 bases, with 19 bases between. This CDR3 reads CASSVRSANTGAEAFF. Written as DNA, the CDR3 is TGTGCCAGCAGCGTACGTTCAGCGAACACCGGGGCTGAAGCTTTCTTT. Full variable domain (rest looked up from reference TRBV9 and TRBJ1-1): DSGVTQTPKHLITATGQRVTLRCSPRSGDLSVYWYQQSLDQGLQFLIQYYNGEERAKGNILERFSAQQFPDLHSELNLSSLELGDSALYFCASSVRSANTGAEAFFGQGTRLTVV.

This chain uses TRBV19 with TRBJ2-2; 9 bases match TRBD1. This CDR3 has 11 amino acids. Germline values: CDR1 LNHDA, CDR2 SQIVND (reference sequence). The junction had 0 bases not matched to a gene; V was cut back by 3 bases and J by 13 bases. CDR3 residues: CASSMDRGLFF. The CDR3 region has the DNA TGTGCCAGTAGTATGGACAGGGGGCTGTTTTTT.

This clonotype was seen only a few times. The rearrangement joins TRBV19 to TRBJ1-5; 10 bases fit TRBD1. J was trimmed by 4 bases and V by 5 bases; bases with no gene match: 5. Germline CDR1 LNHDA, CDR2 SQIVND (reference sequence). The CDR3 length is 15 residues. CDR3 sequence: CASSSTDRGNQPQHF. CDR3 sequence (DNA): TGTGCCAGTAGTTCAACGGACAGGGGGAATCAGCCCCAGCATTTT.

This clonotype was found many times. The genes are TRBV27 and TRBJ2-6; D gene unclear. Germline values: CDR1 MNHEY, CDR2 SMNVEV (reference sequence). Trimming left V 5 bases short and J 2 bases short, with 7 bases between. The CDR3 is 14 residues long. DNA of the CDR3: TGTGCCAGCAGTCCTTTGGCTGGGGCCAACGTCCTGACTTTC. Translation gives CASSPLAGANVLTF.